These 32 T cell receptor beta chains share one sample of origin, sequenced in a study of beta chain features in type 1 diabetes. As every portion of the isolated RNA was reverse transcribed, the sequencing read expressed TCRB transcripts. TCRdb's table, derived via immunoSEQ multiplex PCR, lists solely in-frame clones and lacks some. In the table there are around 650,000 clones, around an eighth of which are singletons. Whole-study findings and limits: Significant though moderate, a shortening of TCRB CDR3s appeared in all four CD4+ subsets of Type 1 diabetes patients.

No antigen has been identified for these receptors. Sequencing was done on a sample of naive CD4+ T cells from blood. The receptors originated from a man younger than 40 with type 1 diabetes.

The chain couples TRBV7-2 to TRBJ2-7; no definite D call. The V end lost 0 bases, the J end lost 3 bases, and 12 bases lay between the germline ends. The V gene's germline CDR1 is SGHTA and CDR2 FQGNSA. The CDR3 runs to 15 residues. The CDR3 is CASSLAYSIGYEQYF. The CDR3 DNA follows: TGTGCCAGCAGCTTAGCCTACAGTATAGGCTACGAGCAGTACTTC.

The chain has TRBV20-1 and TRBJ1-1; maybe TRBD1 (5 bases). CDR3 length: 11 amino acids. The germline CDR1 and CDR2 sequences are DFQATT and SNEGSKA (reference sequence). V was pared by 8 bases and J by 2 bases, with 9 bases between. The chain's CDR3 is CSWDYNTEAFF. CDR3 in DNA: TGCAGTTGGGACTATAACACTGAAGCTTTCTTT.

This clone was detected only a few times. The rearrangement links TRBV6-5 to TRBJ2-3; 8 bases match TRBD1. The V segment lost 5 bases and the J segment 1 base; nucleotides outside the gene matches: 5. Germline CDR1 MNHEY, CDR2 SVGAGI. The CDR3 has 15 residues. The CDR3, as DNA: TGTGCCAGCAGTGGGACAGGTAGACGCACAGATACGCAGTATTTT. It codes for CASSGTGRRTDTQYF.

This clone was counted between two and nine times. This sequence joins TRBV7-2 and TRBJ1-2; D remains unclear. The CDR3 extends over 15 amino acids. The V gene's germline CDR1 is SGHTA and CDR2 FQGNSA. V was shortened by 1 base and J by 2 bases, with 11 bases between the two germline ends. The CDR3 DNA is TGTGCCAGCAGCTTAGGGGTTATCGGCAACTATGGCTACACCTTC. Protein product: CASSLGVIGNYGYTF.

The chain joins TRBV7-8 to TRBJ1-5; 7 positions match TRBD1. Trimming took 4 bases from V and 7 from J; bases not matched to a gene: 4. Germline assignment: CDR1 SGHVS and CDR2 FQNEAQ. This CDR3 spans 13 amino acids. The CDR3 reads CASSSQGPQPQHF. DNA of the CDR3: TGTGCCAGCAGCTCACAGGGGCCCCAGCCCCAGCATTTT.

This clone was recorded a few times. The rearrangement joins TRBV6-5 to TRBJ1-4, with D possibly matching TRBD1 (5 bases). In germline, CDR1 is MNHEY, CDR2 SVGAGI. Trimming pared 6 bases from V and 7 bases from J, leaving 12 bases between. The CDR3 extends over 13 amino acids. CDR3 sequence: CASSTIRGEKLFF. The CDR3 DNA sequence: TGTGCCAGCAGCACAATTAGGGGTGAAAAACTGTTTTTT.

This clone was counted only a few times. The rearrangement joins TRBV30 to TRBJ2-5, with D tentatively TRBD1 or TRBD2 (6 bases each). Looked up from germline, CDR1 is GTSNPN and CDR2 is SVGIG (reference sequence). The CDR3 has 12 residues. V lost 4 bases, J lost 4 bases, and 10 bases lay in between. In DNA form, the CDR3 reads TGTGCCTGGACACAGGGAGGAGAGACCCAGTACTTC. Its protein product is CAWTQGGETQYF.

There are a few counts of this clone. The chain is built from TRBV10-3 and TRBJ2-3; D is ambiguous. The germline CDR1 and CDR2 sequences are ENHRY and SYGVKD. V lost 5 bases to trimming and J lost 0 bases, with 9 bases between them. The CDR3 totals 14 residues. The CDR3 region is CAISQGASTDTQYF. The CDR3 DNA sequence: TGTGCCATCAGTCAAGGAGCTAGCACAGATACGCAGTATTTT.

This clone has just a few counts. The sample holds other DNA sequences that translate to the same CDR3. J is TRBJ1-3 and V is TRBV9; D call uncertain. V lost 0 bases and J 2 bases, leaving 6 bases between the germline ends. The CDR3 is 14 amino acids. Germline values: CDR1 SGDLS, CDR2 YYNGEE. The CDR3 is CASSVGTAGNTIYF. The CDR3 DNA is TGTGCCAGCAGCGTAGGAACAGCTGGAAACACCATATATTTT.

This clone turned up a few times. The chain employs TRBV30 and TRBJ1-4; possible D gene TRBD1, 5 bases. This CDR3 contains 17 residues. Trimming shortened V by 0 bases and J by 2 bases, and 16 bases separated the two germline ends. The germline gives CDR1 GTSNPN, CDR2 SVGIG (reference sequence). CDR3 amino acids: CAWSVHRGLRTNEKLFF. As DNA, the CDR3 is TGTGCCTGGAGTGTACATAGGGGATTAAGGACTAATGAAAAACTGTTTTTT. The full variable domain, in which reference TRBV30 and TRBJ1-4 provide the parts outside the CDR3, is SQTIHQWPATLVQPVGSPLSLECTVEGTSNPNLYWYRQAAGRGLQLLFYSVGIGQISSEVPQNLSASRPQDRQFILSSKKLLLSDSGFYLCAWSVHRGLRTNEKLFFGSGTQLSVL.

The chain links TRBV18 to TRBJ2-5; 7 bases map to TRBD2. Trimming at V came to 3 bases and at J to 0 bases, leaving 1 base not matched to a gene. Germline assignment: CDR1 KGHSH and CDR2 LQKENI. This CDR3 has 14 amino acids. This CDR3 is CASSPGGNQETQYF. The CDR3 bases are TGTGCCAGCTCACCGGGGGGGAACCAAGAGACCCAGTACTTC.

This clone has a handful of counts. This chain uses TRBV5-1 with TRBJ2-7; possible D gene TRBD2, 5 bases. There are 13 residues in the CDR3. Germline V gives CDR1 SGHRS, CDR2 YFSETQ. V lost 0 bases to trimming and J lost 3 bases, with 7 bases between them. CDR3 sequence: CASSLAGIYEQYF. The CDR3 region has the DNA TGCGCCAGCAGCTTGGCCGGGATCTACGAGCAGTACTTC.

This sequence joins TRBV7-2 and TRBJ2-2; 7 bases are shared with TRBD1. The germline V gene encodes CDR1 SGHTA and CDR2 FQGNSA. V shed 4 bases, J shed 0 bases, and the junction held 5 bases outside the gene matches. This CDR3 is built from 16 residues. DNA of the CDR3: TGTGCCAGCAGCTCCTACGGACAGGCGAACACCGGGGAGCTGTTTTTT. It translates to CASSSYGQANTGELFF.

The V call is TRBV25-1, the J call TRBJ1-2; D is unclear. The ends were cut back, 3 bases at V and 1 base at J, with 15 bases in the middle. Germline V gene lookup returns CDR1 MGHDK and CDR2 SYGVNS. The CDR3 has 16 residues. This CDR3 is CASSDPRGNVNYGYTF. DNA for the CDR3: TGTGCCAGCAGTGACCCTCGGGGTAATGTTAACTATGGCTACACCTTC.

The chain couples TRBV29-1 to TRBJ1-1; D unresolved. V lost 3 bases to trimming and J lost 3 bases, with 5 bases between them. Germline V lookup: CDR1 SQVTM, CDR2 ANQGSEA. The CDR3 covers 11 residues. The CDR3, as DNA: TGCAGCGTTGACCGTTACACTGAAGCTTTCTTT. It encodes CSVDRYTEAFF.

The chain links TRBV5-1 to TRBJ2-4, with D perhaps TRBD2 (7 bases). V was trimmed by 4 bases and J by 3 bases, leaving 20 bases between them. Germline CDR1 and CDR2: SGHRS and YFSETQ. The CDR3 covers 17 residues. CDR3 protein: CASSPPMGGAGKNIQYF. CDR3 nucleotides: TGCGCCAGCAGCCCTCCGATGGGGGGGGCCGGCAAAAACATTCAGTACTTC.

This clone showed up just a few times. V usage is TRBV19 and J usage is TRBJ2-5; 8 bases line up with TRBD2. This CDR3 has 15 residues. Germline V lookup: CDR1 LNHDA, CDR2 SQIVND (reference sequence). J lost 4 bases, V lost 5 bases, and 9 bases had no gene match. The DNA of the CDR3 is TGTGCCAGTAGTCTAGGACTAGCCTCCGGAGAGACCCAGTACTTC. Translating it yields CASSLGLASGETQYF.

Only a few counts were recorded for this clone. The genes are TRBV30 and TRBJ1-5, with a possible D match to TRBD1 (5 bases). This CDR3 has 15 amino acids. V lost 0 bases to trimming and J lost 4 bases, with 13 bases between them. In germline, CDR1 is GTSNPN, CDR2 SVGIG (reference sequence). CDR3 amino acids: CAWSVLEDTNQPQHF. The CDR3 region has the DNA TGTGCCTGGAGTGTACTGGAGGACACAAATCAGCCCCAGCATTTT. Full variable domain (rest looked up from reference TRBV30 and TRBJ1-5): SQTIHQWPATLVQPVGSPLSLECTVEGTSNPNLYWYRQAAGRGLQLLFYSVGIGQISSEVPQNLSASRPQDRQFILSSKKLLLSDSGFYLCAWSVLEDTNQPQHFGDGTRLSIL.

Comment on this clone: Compared with germline, one end of the junction differs, possibly owing to a read error. The chain employs TRBV5-8 and TRBJ2-1; unclear D gene. The CDR3 runs 15 residues. Per germline, CDR1 SGHTS and CDR2 YDEGEE. CDR3 coding DNA: TGTGCCAGCAGCTTGGGGTGGGTATCCTATAATGAGCAGTTCTTC. Its translation is CASSLGWVSYNEQFF.

A word on this clone: This sample also contains other DNA sequences that code for the same CDR3. The V and J genes are TRBV30 and TRBJ2-5, with D tentatively TRBD2 (6 bases). V lost 4 bases to trimming and J lost 5 bases, with 11 bases between them. Looked up from germline, CDR1 is GTSNPN and CDR2 is SVGIG (reference sequence). The CDR3 length is 12 residues. CDR3 DNA: TGTGCCTGGATGGGGGGAGATGAGACCCAGTACTTC. This encodes CAWMGGDETQYF.

Only a few counts were recorded for this clone. The chain joins TRBV18 to TRBJ2-7; D gene ambiguous. The CDR3 runs to 13 residues. The germline CDR1 and CDR2 sequences are KGHSH and LQKENI. The ends were cut back, 2 bases at V and 3 bases at J, with 8 bases in the middle. The CDR3 sequence is CASSPDGVYEQYF. The CDR3 DNA reads as TGTGCCAGCTCACCAGATGGGGTCTACGAGCAGTACTTC.

The V call is TRBV7-9, the J call TRBJ2-5; D is perhaps TRBD1 (6 bases). Germline V gene lookup returns CDR1 SEHNR and CDR2 FQNEAQ (reference sequence). The V end lost 5 bases, the J end lost 1 base, and 17 bases lay between the germline ends. This CDR3 is 16 amino acids long. CDR3 sequence: CASSTHLGQFQETQYF. CDR3 nucleotide sequence: TGTGCCAGCAGCACCCACCTCGGACAGTTCCAAGAGACCCAGTACTTC.

The rearrangement links TRBV19 to TRBJ1-2; D is uncertain. Trimming took 6 bases from V and 3 from J, leaving 11 bases between them. CDR3 length: 13 residues. Per germline, CDR1 LNHDA and CDR2 SQIVND (reference sequence). This chain's CDR3 is CASREGLDYGYTF. As DNA, the CDR3 is TGTGCCAGTAGGGAGGGATTGGACTATGGCTACACCTTC.

The V gene is TRBV5-4, the J gene TRBJ2-5; 9 bases are a match to TRBD1. The trim removed 1 base at V and 5 bases at J, leaving 3 bases unmatched. Germline lookup yields CDR1 SGHNT and CDR2 YYREEE (reference sequence). The CDR3 is made up of 14 amino acids. Here the CDR3 reads CASSLRDREETQYF. Here the CDR3 DNA reads TGTGCCAGCAGCTTGAGGGACAGGGAGGAGACCCAGTACTTC.

This clone has only one observation. The chain has TRBV30 and TRBJ1-2; D remains ambiguous. From germline, CDR1 is GTSNPN and CDR2 SVGIG (reference sequence). The V end lost 2 bases, the J end lost 10 bases, and 20 bases lay between the germline ends. The CDR3 loop spans 14 amino acids. The CDR3 loop is CAWSLDEKVMDYTF. CDR3 bases: TGTGCCTGGAGTCTAGACGAGAAGGTAATGGACTACACCTTC.

This chain's CDR3 is CASSPPGQGHSPLHF. CDR3 DNA sequence: TGTGCCAGCAGCCCGCCGGGACAGGGTCATTCACCCCTCCACTTT. This chain joins TRBV5-6 and TRBJ1-6; 9 bases align to TRBD1. Germline-derived CDR1 and CDR2 are SGHDT and YYEEEE. The V segment lost 4 bases and the J segment 8 bases; nucleotides outside the gene matches: 7. The CDR3 runs 15 residues.

The gene calls are TRBV9 and TRBJ2-3; 12 bases align to TRBD2. V lost 2 bases and J lost 1; bases outside the gene matches: 8. CDR3 length equals 18 residues. From germline, CDR1 is SGDLS and CDR2 YYNGEE. CDR3 DNA: TGTGCCAGCAGCGTCAATCCTAGCGGGGGGGCCGGCACAGATACGCAGTATTTT. Translation gives CASSVNPSGGAGTDTQYF.

The V and J genes are TRBV9 and TRBJ2-5; the match to TRBD2 covers 13 bases. CDR1 SGDLS and CDR2 YYNGEE come from the germline V gene. Trimming took 5 bases from V and 1 from J; bases not matched to a gene: 5. This CDR3 spans 16 amino acids. The CDR3 DNA follows: TGTGCCAGCAGGGCGGGACTAGCGGGGATCCAAGAGACCCAGTACTTC. It yields the protein CASRAGLAGIQETQYF.

The sample holds a few counts of this clone. The chain couples TRBV4-3 to TRBJ2-7, with TRBD2 matching over 12 bases. In germline, CDR1 is LGHNA, CDR2 YSLEER. The CDR3 consists of 15 residues. V dropped 3 bases and J dropped 5; count of bases not matched to a gene: 5. As DNA, the CDR3 is TGCGCCAGCAGCCAGACTAGCGGGGGTGTTGACGAGCAGTACTTC. Protein product: CASSQTSGGVDEQYF.

This clone was detected a few times. The J gene is TRBJ1-1, the V gene TRBV19, with D perhaps matching TRBD1 (6 bases). Germline assignment: CDR1 LNHDA and CDR2 SQIVND (reference sequence). The CDR3 contains 14 residues. Trimming shortened V by 7 bases and J by 0 bases, and 12 bases separated the two germline ends. CDR3 in amino acids: CASTRGSMNTEAFF. CDR3 bases: TGTGCCAGTACCAGGGGTTCCATGAACACTGAAGCTTTCTTT.

This chain joins TRBV7-2 and TRBJ1-5; D unclear. Germline values: CDR1 SGHTA, CDR2 FQGNSA. This CDR3 has 16 residues. Trimming shortened V by 1 base and J by 0 bases, and 10 bases separated the two germline ends. CDR3 sequence (DNA): TGTGCCAGCAGCTTAGGAGGAGCTTATAGCAATCAGCCCCAGCATTTT. This codes for CASSLGGAYSNQPQHF.

The chain combines TRBV27 with TRBJ1-2; D may be TRBD1 (6 bases). V was trimmed by 2 bases and J by 8 bases, leaving 18 bases between them. Germline V CDR1 and CDR2: MNHEY, SMNVEV (reference sequence). The CDR3 covers 15 residues. CDR3 in DNA: TGTGCCAGCAGTTTACTTGGGACACCCATGCTCGGCTACACCTTC. This encodes CASSLLGTPMLGYTF.